Here is one TCR beta chain with its context. Its antigen remains unknown. This specimen comes from a study of T cells in localized non-small cell lung cancer. Only in-frame clones appear in the TCRdb table, and some are missing; sequencing was by immunoSEQ multiplex PCR. The sample holds 40,000 or so clones, roughly 79% seen once. Study-level findings and limits: There was an association of higher blood T cell density with longer overall survival. Appearances in adjacent lung were noted for a median around 55 of the top 100 tumor clones. Sequencing involved a lone tumor region, leaving heterogeneity possible.

The TCR comes from a male donor older than 55 with stage II lung adenocarcinoma. This specimen consisted of peripheral blood mononuclear cells, obtained before any cancer treatment.

The CDR3 reads CASSLGLAGVDEQFF. CDR3 DNA sequence: TGTGCCAGCAGCCTCGGACTAGCGGGAGTCGATGAGCAGTTCTTC. This chain connects TRBV7-3 to TRBJ2-1; 13 bases map to TRBD2. Looked up from germline, CDR1 is SGHTA and CDR2 is FQGTGA. The V and J ends lost 5 bases and 8 bases, in that order; junction bases with no gene match: 6. The CDR3 has 15 residues.